These 7 T cell receptor beta chains share one sample of origin, sequenced in a study of T cell changes during pregnancy in multiple sclerosis. Assay: immunoSEQ multiplex PCR; the TCRdb copy retains only in-frame clones and omits some. The table lists tens of thousands of clones, 80% to 90% of them singletons. The input for sequencing was CD4+ T cells from peripheral blood mononuclear cells, taken in the first trimester of pregnancy. These receptors were collected from a female donor with multiple sclerosis, enrolled in a pregnancy study.

This clone was seen a single time. V usage is TRBV7-3 and J usage is TRBJ2-2; D may be TRBD2 (7 bases). The V gene's germline CDR1 is SGHTA and CDR2 FQGTGA. Trimming pared 5 bases from V and 1 base from J, leaving 20 bases between. This CDR3 region has 18 residues. CDR3 in DNA: TGTGCCAGCAGCCCGAGAGGGGGGGCGGGACTGAACACCGGGGAGCTGTTTTTT. Translating it yields CASSPRGGAGLNTGELFF.

The table lists this clone with a few counts. The chain has TRBV11-2 and TRBJ2-3, with 8 bases matching TRBD2. CDR3 size: 15 residues. The germline gives CDR1 SGHAT, CDR2 FQNNGV. With 1 base clipped from V and 6 bases from J, the junction kept 6 bases outside the gene matches. CDR3 amino acids: CASSLGAGGGDTQYF. DNA for the CDR3: TGTGCCAGCAGCTTAGGCGCGGGAGGAGGGGATACGCAGTATTTT.

The rearrangement uses TRBV25-1 and TRBJ2-2, with 7 bases lining up with TRBD1. The CDR3 length is 14 residues. J lost 6 bases, V lost 3 bases, and 4 bases had no gene match. The V gene's germline CDR1 is MGHDK and CDR2 SYGVNS. In nucleotides, the CDR3 is TGTGCCAGCAGTGATAACAGGGGCGCCGGGGAGCTGTTTTTT. This sequence encodes CASSDNRGAGELFF.

This rearrangement joins TRBV18 to TRBJ2-1, with 13 bases fitting TRBD2. Germline assignment: CDR1 KGHSH and CDR2 LQKENI. CDR3 length: 18 amino acids. Trimming removed 0 bases from V and 0 bases from J; junction bases left unmatched: 2. CDR3 DNA: TGTGCCAGCTCACCACCGGGACTAGCGGGAAGCTCCTACAATGAGCAGTTCTTC. It encodes CASSPPGLAGSSYNEQFF.

The V and J genes are TRBV7-2 and TRBJ2-6; no reliable D call. The V end lost 4 bases, the J end lost 0 bases, and 10 bases lay between the germline ends. CDR1 and CDR2 (germline): SGHTA, FQGNSA. The CDR3 is 16 residues long. CDR3: CASSSRSSSGANVLTF. The CDR3 nucleotides read TGTGCCAGCAGCTCCCGCAGTTCCTCTGGGGCCAACGTCCTGACTTTC.

J is TRBJ1-2 and V is TRBV29-1, with D unresolved. Germline CDR1 reads SQVTM; CDR2 reads ANQGSEA. With 0 bases removed from V and 8 bases from J, the gap between germline ends came to 10 bases. This CDR3 is built from 12 residues. The CDR3 region has the DNA TGCAGCGTTGAAGACCGGAACGGGGGCTACACCTTC. It specifies CSVEDRNGGYTF.

The gene calls are TRBV12-5 and TRBJ2-7, with no clear D. The CDR3 loop spans 14 amino acids. Germline V lookup: CDR1 LGHNT, CDR2 FRNRAP. The V gene lost 5 bases and the J gene lost 3 bases, with 14 bases spanning the gap. CDR3 residues: CASGRPSVDYEQYF. The DNA for the CDR3 is TGTGCTAGTGGTCGCCCGTCCGTAGACTACGAGCAGTACTTC.